The present TCR beta chain was sequenced within a study of shared clonotypes between healthy human individuals. Profiling relied on immunoSEQ multiplex PCR, and the TCRdb table lists in-frame clones only, not all of them. Altogether roughly 2.2 million clones are present, around 90% being singletons, with the ten largest covering around 0.38%. Between the trimmed V and J ends, which lost 5 bases and 4 bases, there was a span of 14 bases. Looked up from germline, CDR1 is MDHEN and CDR2 is SYDVKM. The CDR3 extends over 14 amino acids. V gene TRBV28 combines with J gene TRBJ1-2, with D tentatively TRBD1 (6 bases). The TCR sequence derives from a man younger than 30 in good health. Some clones in this sample may be carry-over from other donors' samples. The material sequenced was naive CD4+ T cells from PBMCs. Subset denoted: CD45RA+ positively selected. The CDR3 nucleotides read TGTGCCAGCAGTCCCGGGGGACAAATCTATGGCTACACCTTC. This encodes CASSPGGQIYGYTF.